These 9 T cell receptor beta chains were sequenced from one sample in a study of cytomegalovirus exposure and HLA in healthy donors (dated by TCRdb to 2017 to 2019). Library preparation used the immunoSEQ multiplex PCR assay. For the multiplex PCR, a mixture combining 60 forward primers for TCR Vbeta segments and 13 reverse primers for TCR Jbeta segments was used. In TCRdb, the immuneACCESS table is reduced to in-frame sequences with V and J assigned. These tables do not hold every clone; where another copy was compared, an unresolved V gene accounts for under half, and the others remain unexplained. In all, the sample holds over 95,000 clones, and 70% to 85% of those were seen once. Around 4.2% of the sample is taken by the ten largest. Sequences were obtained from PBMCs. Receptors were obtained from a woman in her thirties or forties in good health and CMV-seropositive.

CDR3 coding DNA: TGTGCCAGTAGCGGGACAGGGTTCGGGGAGCTGTTTTTT. Its protein is CASSGTGFGELFF. The J gene is TRBJ2-2, the V gene TRBV19; 9 bases agree with TRBD1. This CDR3 comprises 13 residues. Germline lookup yields CDR1 LNHDA and CDR2 SQIVND (reference sequence). Trimming took 6 bases from V and 7 from J; bases not matched to a gene: 3.

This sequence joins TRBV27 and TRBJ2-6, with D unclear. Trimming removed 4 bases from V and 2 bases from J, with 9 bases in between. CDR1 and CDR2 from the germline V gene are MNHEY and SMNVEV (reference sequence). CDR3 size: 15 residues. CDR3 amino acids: CASSSPSTGANVLTF. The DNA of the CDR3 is TGTGCCAGCAGTTCACCCAGTACTGGGGCCAACGTCCTGACTTTC. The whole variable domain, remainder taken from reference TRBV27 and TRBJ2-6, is EAQVTQNPRYLITVTGKKLTVTCSQNMNHEYMSWYRQDPGLGLRQIYYSMNVEVTDKGDVPEGYKVSRKEKRNFPLILESPSPNQTSLYFCASSSPSTGANVLTFGAGSRLTVL.

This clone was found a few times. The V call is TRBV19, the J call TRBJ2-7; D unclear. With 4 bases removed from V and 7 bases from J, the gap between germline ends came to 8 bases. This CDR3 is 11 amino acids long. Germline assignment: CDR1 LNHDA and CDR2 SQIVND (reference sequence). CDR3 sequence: CASSTEREQYF. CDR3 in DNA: TGTGCCAGTAGTACCGAGAGGGAGCAGTACTTC.

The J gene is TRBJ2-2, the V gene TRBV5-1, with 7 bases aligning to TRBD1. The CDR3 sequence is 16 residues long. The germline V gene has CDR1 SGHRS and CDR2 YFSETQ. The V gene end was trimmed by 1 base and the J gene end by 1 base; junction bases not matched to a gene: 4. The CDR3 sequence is CASSLQTGMNTGELFF. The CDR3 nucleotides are TGCGCCAGCAGCTTGCAGACAGGGATGAACACCGGGGAGCTGTTTTTT.

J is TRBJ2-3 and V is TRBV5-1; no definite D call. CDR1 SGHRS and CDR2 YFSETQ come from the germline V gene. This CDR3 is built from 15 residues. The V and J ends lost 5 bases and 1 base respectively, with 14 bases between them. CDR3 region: CASSWSGIRTDTQYF. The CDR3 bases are TGCGCCAGCAGTTGGTCCGGTATTCGCACAGATACGCAGTATTTT.

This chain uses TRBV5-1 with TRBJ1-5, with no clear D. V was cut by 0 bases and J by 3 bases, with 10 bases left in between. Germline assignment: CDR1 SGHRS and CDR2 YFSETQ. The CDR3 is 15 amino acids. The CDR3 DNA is TGCGCCAGCAGCTTGGATCCAGGTCACAATCAGCCCCAGCATTTT. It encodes CASSLDPGHNQPQHF.

The CDR3, as DNA: TGTGCCAGCAGCTTAGAGGGACTAGCGGGGAATACCGGGGAGCTGTTTTTT. Protein: CASSLEGLAGNTGELFF. The rearrangement links TRBV7-2 to TRBJ2-2, with 13 bases identical to TRBD2. Looked up from germline, CDR1 is SGHTA and CDR2 is FQGNSA. CDR3 size: 17 residues. V dropped 1 base and J dropped 5; count of bases not matched to a gene: 4.

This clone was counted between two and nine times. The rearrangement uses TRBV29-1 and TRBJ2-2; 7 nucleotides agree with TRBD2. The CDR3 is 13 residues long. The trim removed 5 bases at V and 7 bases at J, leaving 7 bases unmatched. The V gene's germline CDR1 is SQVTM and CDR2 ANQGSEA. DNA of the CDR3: TGCAGCGTTTCGCCTAGCGGAAACGGGGAGCTGTTTTTT. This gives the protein CSVSPSGNGELFF.

CDR3 sequence: CASSLIKAGAHTGELFF. The CDR3 DNA sequence: TGTGCCAGCAGCTTGATAAAAGCGGGAGCCCACACCGGGGAGCTGTTTTTT. The chain couples TRBV5-4 to TRBJ2-2, with 8 nucleotides matching TRBD2. V trimming: 1 base; J trimming: 3 bases; junction bases outside the gene matches: 8. Germline V lookup: CDR1 SGHNT, CDR2 YYREEE (reference sequence). This CDR3 has 17 residues.